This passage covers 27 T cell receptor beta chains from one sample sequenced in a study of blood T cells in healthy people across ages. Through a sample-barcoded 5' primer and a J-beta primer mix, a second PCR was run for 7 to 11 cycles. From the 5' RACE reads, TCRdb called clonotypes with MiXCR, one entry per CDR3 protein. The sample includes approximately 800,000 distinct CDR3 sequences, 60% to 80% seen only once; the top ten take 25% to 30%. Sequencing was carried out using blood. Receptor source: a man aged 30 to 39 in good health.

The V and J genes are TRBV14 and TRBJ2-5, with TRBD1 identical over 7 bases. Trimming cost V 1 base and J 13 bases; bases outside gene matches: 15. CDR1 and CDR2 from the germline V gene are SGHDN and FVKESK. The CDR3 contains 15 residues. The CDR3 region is CASSQAPGQSTVWYF. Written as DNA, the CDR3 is TGTGCCAGCAGCCAAGCCCCGGGACAGTCCACCGTCTGGTACTTC.

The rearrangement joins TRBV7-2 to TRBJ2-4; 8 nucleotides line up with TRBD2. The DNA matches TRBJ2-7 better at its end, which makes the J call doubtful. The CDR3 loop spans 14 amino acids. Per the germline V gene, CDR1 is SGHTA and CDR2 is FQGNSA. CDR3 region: CASSSGLDPVEQYF. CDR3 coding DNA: TGTGCCAGCAGCTCGGGACTAGACCCTGTCGAGCAGTACTTC.

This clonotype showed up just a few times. The chain's CDR3 is CASSEDYIQYF. DNA for the CDR3: TGTGCCAGCAGCGAGGACTACATTCAGTACTTC. The chain uses TRBV12-3 or TRBV12-4 and TRBJ2-4; D perhaps matches TRBD2 (5 bases). Trimming shortened V by 6 bases and J by 8 bases, and 8 bases separated the two germline ends. This CDR3 is built from 11 residues.

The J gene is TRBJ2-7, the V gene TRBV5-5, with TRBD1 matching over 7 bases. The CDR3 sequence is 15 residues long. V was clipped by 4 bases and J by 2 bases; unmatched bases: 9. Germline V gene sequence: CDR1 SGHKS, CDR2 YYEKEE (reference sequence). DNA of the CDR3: TGTGCCAGCAGCGCCACCGGGACAGCGACCTACGAGCAGTACTTC. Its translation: CASSATGTATYEQYF.

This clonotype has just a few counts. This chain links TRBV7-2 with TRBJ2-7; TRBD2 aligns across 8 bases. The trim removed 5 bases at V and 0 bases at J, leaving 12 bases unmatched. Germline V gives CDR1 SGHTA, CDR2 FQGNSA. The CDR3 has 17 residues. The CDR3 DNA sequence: TGTGCCAGCAGCACCCGAAGTATGGCGGGGGGCTCCTACGAGCAGTACTTC. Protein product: CASSTRSMAGGSYEQYF.

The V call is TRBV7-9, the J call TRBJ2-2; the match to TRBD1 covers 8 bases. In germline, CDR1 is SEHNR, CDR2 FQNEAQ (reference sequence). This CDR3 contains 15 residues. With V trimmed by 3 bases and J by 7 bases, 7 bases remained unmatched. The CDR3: CASSLTRQGHGELFF. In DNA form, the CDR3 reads TGTGCCAGCAGCTTGACCCGACAGGGGCACGGGGAGCTGTTTTTT.

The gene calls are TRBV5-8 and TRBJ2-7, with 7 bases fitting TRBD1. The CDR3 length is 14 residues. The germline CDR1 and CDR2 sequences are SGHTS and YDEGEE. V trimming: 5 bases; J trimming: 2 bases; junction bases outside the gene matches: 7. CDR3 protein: CASRSRDRAYEQYF. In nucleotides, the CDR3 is TGTGCCAGCAGGTCACGCGACAGGGCCTACGAGCAGTACTTC.

The DNA for the CDR3 is TGTGCCAGCTCTTGGGACGGGCCCTACGAGCAGTACTTC. Translation gives CASSWDGPYEQYF. The rearrangement uses TRBV14 and TRBJ2-7, with D perhaps given as TRBD1 or TRBD2 (5 bases each). The CDR3 sequence is 13 residues long. V lost 8 bases to trimming and J lost 2 bases, with 13 bases between them. Germline V gene data show CDR1 as SGHDN and CDR2 as FVKESK. Filled out from reference TRBV14 and TRBJ2-7, the complete variable domain reads EAGVTQFPSHSVIEKGQTVTLRCDPISGHDNLYWYRRVMGKEIKFLLHFVKESKQDESGMPNNRFLAERTGGTYSTLKVQPAELEDSGVYFCASSWDGPYEQYFGPGTRLTVT.

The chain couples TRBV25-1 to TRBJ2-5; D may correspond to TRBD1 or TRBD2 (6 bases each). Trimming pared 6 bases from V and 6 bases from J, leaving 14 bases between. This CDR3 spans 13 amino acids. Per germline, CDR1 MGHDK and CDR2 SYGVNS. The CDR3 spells CASSPGAEKTQYF. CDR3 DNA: TGTGCCAGCAGCCCGGGGGCCGAAAAGACCCAGTACTTC.

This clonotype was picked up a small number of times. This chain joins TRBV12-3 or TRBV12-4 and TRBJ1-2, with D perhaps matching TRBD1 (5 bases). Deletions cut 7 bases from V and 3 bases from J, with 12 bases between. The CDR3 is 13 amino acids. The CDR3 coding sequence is TGTGCCAGCAAGGCGGGGACTTACTATGGCTACACCTTC. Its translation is CASKAGTYYGYTF.

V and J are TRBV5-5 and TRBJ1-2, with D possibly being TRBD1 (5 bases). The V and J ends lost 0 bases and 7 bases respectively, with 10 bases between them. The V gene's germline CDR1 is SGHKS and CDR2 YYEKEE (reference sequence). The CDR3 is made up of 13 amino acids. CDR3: CASSLAGGVGYTF. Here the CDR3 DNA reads TGTGCCAGCAGCTTGGCCGGGGGGGTTGGCTACACCTTC. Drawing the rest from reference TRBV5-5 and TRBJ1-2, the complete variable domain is DAGVTQSPTHLIKTRGQQVTLRCSPISGHKSVSWYQQVLGQGPQFIFQYYEKEERGRGNFPDRFSARQFPNYSSELNVNALLLGDSALYLCASSLAGGVGYTFGSGTRLTVV.

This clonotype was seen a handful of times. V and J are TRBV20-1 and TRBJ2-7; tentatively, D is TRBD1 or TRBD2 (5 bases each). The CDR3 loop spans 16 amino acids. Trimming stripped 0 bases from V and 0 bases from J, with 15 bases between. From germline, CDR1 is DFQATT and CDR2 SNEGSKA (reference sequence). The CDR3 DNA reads TGCAGTGCTAGAGATCTCTTCTGGGGGAACTCCTACGAGCAGTACTTC. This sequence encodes CSARDLFWGNSYEQYF.

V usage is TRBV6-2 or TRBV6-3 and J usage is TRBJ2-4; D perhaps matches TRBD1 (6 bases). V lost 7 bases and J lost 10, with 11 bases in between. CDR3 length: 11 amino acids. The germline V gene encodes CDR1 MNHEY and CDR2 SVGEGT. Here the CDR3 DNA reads TGTGCCAGCACCCAAGGGGGAATTCAGTACTTC. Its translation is CASTQGGIQYF.

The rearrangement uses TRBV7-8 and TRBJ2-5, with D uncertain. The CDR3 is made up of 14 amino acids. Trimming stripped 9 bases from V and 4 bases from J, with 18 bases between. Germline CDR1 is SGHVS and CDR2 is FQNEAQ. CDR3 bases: TGTGCCAGTGAACCGAGACACACCTCAGAGACCCAGTACTTC. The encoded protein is CASEPRHTSETQYF.

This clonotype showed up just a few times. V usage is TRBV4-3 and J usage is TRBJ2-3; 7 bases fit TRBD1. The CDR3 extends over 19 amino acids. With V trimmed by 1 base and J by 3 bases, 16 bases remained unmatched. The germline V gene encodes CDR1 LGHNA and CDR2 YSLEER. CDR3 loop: CASSQGAGPGGFRTDTQYF. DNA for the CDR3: TGCGCCAGCAGCCAAGGGGCCGGACCAGGGGGATTCAGGACAGATACGCAGTATTTT.

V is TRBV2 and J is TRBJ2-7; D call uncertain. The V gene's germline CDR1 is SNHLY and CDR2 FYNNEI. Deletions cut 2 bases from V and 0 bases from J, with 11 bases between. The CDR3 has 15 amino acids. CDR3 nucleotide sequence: TGTGCCAGCAGTGAACGTGAGAAGAGCTCCTACGAGCAGTACTTC. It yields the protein CASSEREKSSYEQYF.

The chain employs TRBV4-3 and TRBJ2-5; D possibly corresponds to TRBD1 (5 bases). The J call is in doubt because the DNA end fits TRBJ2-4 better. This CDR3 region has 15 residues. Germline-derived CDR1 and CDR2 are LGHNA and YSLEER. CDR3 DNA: TGCGCCAGCAGCCAAGAGAGCAGGGTTGGGGACATTCAGTACTTC. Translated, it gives CASSQESRVGDIQYF.

In nucleotides, the CDR3 is TGTGCCAGCAGTGTACAGGGCGAGAATCAGCCCCAGCATTTT. Its protein product is CASSVQGENQPQHF. The J gene is TRBJ1-5, the V gene TRBV2; weak D call: TRBD1 (6 bases). Germline CDR1 reads SNHLY; CDR2 reads FYNNEI. The CDR3 totals 14 residues. The V gene lost 4 bases and the J gene lost 4 bases, with 11 bases spanning the gap.

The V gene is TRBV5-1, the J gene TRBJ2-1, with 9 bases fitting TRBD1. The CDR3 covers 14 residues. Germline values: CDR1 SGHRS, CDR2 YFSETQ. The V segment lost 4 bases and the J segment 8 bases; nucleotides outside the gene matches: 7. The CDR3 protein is CASSPGTGSDEQFF. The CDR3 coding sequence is TGCGCCAGCAGCCCCGGGACAGGGAGCGATGAGCAGTTCTTC.

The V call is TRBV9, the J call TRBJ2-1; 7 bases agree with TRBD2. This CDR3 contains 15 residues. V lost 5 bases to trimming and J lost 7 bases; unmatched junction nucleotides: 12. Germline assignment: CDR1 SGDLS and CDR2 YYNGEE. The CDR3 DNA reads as TGTGCCAGCAGTCCTCGGGGGACTAACTCAAATGAGCAGTTCTTC. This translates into CASSPRGTNSNEQFF.

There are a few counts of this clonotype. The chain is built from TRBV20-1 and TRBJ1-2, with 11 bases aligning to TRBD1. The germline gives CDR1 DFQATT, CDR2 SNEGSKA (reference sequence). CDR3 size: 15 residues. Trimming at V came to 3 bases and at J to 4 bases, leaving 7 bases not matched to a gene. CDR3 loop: CSARQDRGQGYGYTF. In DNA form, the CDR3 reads TGCAGTGCTAGGCAGGACAGGGGGCAAGGCTATGGCTACACCTTC.

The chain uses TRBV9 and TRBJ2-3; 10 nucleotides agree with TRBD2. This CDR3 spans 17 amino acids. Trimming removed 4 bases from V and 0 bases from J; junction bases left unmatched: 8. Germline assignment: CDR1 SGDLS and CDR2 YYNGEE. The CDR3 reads CASSPYLGLASTDTQYF. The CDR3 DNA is TGTGCCAGCAGCCCGTATTTGGGACTAGCGAGCACAGATACGCAGTATTTT.

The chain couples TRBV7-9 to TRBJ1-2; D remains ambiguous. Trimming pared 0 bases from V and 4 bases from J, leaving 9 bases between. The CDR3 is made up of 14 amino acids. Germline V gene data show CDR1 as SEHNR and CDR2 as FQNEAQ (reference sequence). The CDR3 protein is CASSLAFETYGYTF. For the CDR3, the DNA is TGTGCCAGCAGCTTAGCCTTTGAGACCTATGGCTACACCTTC.

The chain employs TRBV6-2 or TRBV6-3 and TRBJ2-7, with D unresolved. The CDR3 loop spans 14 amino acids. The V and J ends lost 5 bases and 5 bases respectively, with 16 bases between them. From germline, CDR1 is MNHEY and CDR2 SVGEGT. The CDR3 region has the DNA TGTGCCAGCAGTCCGGCTGATGAAGACCACGAGCAGTACTTC. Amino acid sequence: CASSPADEDHEQYF.

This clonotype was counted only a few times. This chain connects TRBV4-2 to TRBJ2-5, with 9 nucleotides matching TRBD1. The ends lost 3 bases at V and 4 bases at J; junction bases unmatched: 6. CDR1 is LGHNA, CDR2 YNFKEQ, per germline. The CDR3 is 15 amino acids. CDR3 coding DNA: TGTGCCAGCAGCCAGAGGACAGGGGAGGTAGAGACCCAGTACTTC. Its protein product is CASSQRTGEVETQYF.

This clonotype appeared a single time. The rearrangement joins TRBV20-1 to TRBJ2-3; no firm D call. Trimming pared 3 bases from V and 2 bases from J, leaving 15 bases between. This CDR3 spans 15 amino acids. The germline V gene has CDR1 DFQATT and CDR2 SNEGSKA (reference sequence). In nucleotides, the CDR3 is TGCAGTGCTAGTTTGGGTCCCAGCCCCACAGATACGCAGTATTTT. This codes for CSASLGPSPTDTQYF.

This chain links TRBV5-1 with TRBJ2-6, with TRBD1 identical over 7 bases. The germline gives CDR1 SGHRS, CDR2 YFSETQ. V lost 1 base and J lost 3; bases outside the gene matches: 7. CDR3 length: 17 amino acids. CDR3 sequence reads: CASSLQGGASGANVLTF. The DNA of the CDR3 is TGCGCCAGCAGCTTGCAAGGGGGCGCGAGTGGGGCCAACGTCCTGACTTTC. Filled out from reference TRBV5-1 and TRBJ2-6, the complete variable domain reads KAGVTQTPRYLIKTRGQQVTLSCSPISGHRSVSWYQQTPGQGLQFLFEYFSETQRNKGNFPGRFSGRQFSNSRSEMNVSTLELGDSALYLCASSLQGGASGANVLTFGAGSRLTVL.